Given below is one TCR beta chain in context. Its antigen remains unknown. The data stem from a study of cytomegalovirus exposure and HLA in healthy donors. Study-wide results and caveats: Prediction of most subjects' HLA-A and HLA-B alleles by TCR beta sequences was reportedly accurate.

The primer mix had 60 Vbeta and 13 Jbeta primers. Data came from immunoSEQ multiplex PCR; TCRdb stores just in-frame clones and leaves some out. Here the sample table reports about 200,000 clones. V shed 1 base and J 5 bases; nucleotides not matched to a gene: 0. The CDR3 spans 14 residues. CDR1 and CDR2 (germline): MNHNS, SASEGT. This TCR derives from a boy between 5 and 17 years old in good health and CMV-seronegative. Source material: PBMCs. This chain connects TRBV6-1 to TRBJ1-5; TRBD1 matches 9 bases. CDR3 DNA sequence: TGTGCCAGCAGTGAAGGGACAGGGGATCAGCCCCAGCATTTT. It is translated as CASSEGTGDQPQHF.